This TCR beta chain comes out of a study of T cell repertoires in cytomegalovirus infection. Study at large: A matching HLA type, together with CMV infection, was signaled by public TCR beta signatures.

One entry per CDR3 protein results from TCRdb running MiXCR on the reads. The sample contains a few hundred thousand distinct CDR3 sequences, more than 8% of which appear only once. This clonotype has more than one count but fewer than ten. Antigen: not known. V was cut by 2 bases and J by 6 bases, with 14 bases left in between. Germline V gives CDR1 MNHEY, CDR2 SMNVEV (reference sequence). The CDR3 has 15 residues. Study-level findings and limits: Dominating the ex vivo response were HLA-C-restricted CMV-specific TCR beta clonotypes. Accumulated public TCR beta family frequency recognized individuals carrying CMV together with the relevant HLA.

The sequencing input was PBMCs. The TCR comes from a human donor in good health (CMV status not recorded). Some clones in this sample may be carry-over from other donors' samples. The chain links TRBV27 to TRBJ2-1; tentative D call: TRBD2 (5 bases). CDR3 sequence (DNA): TGTGCCAGCAGTTTAAGAGGGAACCAACCCAATGAGCAGTTCTTC. Translated, it gives CASSLRGNQPNEQFF.